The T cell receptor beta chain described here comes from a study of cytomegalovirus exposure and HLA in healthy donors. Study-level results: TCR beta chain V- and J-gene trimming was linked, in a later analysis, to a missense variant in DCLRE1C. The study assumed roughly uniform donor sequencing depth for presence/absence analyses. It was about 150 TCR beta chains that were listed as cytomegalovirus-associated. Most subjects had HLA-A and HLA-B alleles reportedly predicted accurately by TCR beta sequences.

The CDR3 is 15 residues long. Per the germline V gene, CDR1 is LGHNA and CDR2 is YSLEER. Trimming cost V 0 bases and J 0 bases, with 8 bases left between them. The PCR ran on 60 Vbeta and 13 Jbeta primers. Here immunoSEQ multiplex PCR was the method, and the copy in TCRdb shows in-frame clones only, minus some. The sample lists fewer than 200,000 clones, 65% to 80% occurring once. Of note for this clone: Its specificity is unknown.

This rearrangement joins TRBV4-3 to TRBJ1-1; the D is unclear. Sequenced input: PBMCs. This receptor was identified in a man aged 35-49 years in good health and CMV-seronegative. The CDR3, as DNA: TGCGCCAGCAGCCAAGACCGGTCCATGAACACTGAAGCTTTCTTT. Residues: CASSQDRSMNTEAFF.